The entry below describes one T cell receptor (beta chain). The target antigen is unknown. Trimming removed 1 base from V and 2 bases from J, with 9 bases in between. In germline, CDR1 is LGHDT, CDR2 YNNKEL (reference sequence). The CDR3 loop spans 14 amino acids. The sample is drawn from a study of T cells after yellow fever vaccination. Study information: Fractions of limited cellularity were prepared by means of SMART-Seq v4 Ultra Low Input. Study outcomes and limitations: Most primary-vaccination clones recurred post-booster (around 95% CD4, over 70% CD8). FACS-sorted repertoires might harbor abundant contaminating clonotypes from the bulk population.

For TCR, cDNA came from 5'RACE template switching, which added a universal primer site and UMIs. TCRdb re-called the 5' RACE reads through MiXCR, storing one row per CDR3 protein. The sample has approximately 160,000 distinct CDR3 sequences; roughly a tenth are singletons. This material consisted of CD8+ T cells sorted from PBMCs, taken 45 days after the yellow fever booster vaccination. This rearrangement joins TRBV3-1 to TRBJ2-7, with D uncertain. The sequence came from a man between 18 and 35 years old who received the YFV17D yellow fever vaccine. Written as DNA, the CDR3 is TGTGCCAGCAGCCAAGTGTCTACCCCCTACGAGCAGTACTTC. Protein product: CASSQVSTPYEQYF.